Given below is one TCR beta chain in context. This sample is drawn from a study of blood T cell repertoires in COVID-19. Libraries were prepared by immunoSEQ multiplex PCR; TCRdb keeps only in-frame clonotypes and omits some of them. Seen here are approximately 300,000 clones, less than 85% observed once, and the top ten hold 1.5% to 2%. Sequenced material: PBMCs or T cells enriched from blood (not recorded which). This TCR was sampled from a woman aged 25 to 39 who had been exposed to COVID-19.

CDR3 sequence (DNA): TGTGCCAGCAGCTCCCCTGTGGGGCACGGCACAGATACGCAGTATTTT. The encoded protein is CASSSPVGHGTDTQYF. The chain is built from TRBV5-4 and TRBJ2-3; maybe TRBD1 (5 bases). Germline V gene lookup returns CDR1 SGHNT and CDR2 YYREEE (reference sequence). The CDR3 contains 16 residues. V gave up 3 bases and J gave up 1 base, with 15 bases separating them.